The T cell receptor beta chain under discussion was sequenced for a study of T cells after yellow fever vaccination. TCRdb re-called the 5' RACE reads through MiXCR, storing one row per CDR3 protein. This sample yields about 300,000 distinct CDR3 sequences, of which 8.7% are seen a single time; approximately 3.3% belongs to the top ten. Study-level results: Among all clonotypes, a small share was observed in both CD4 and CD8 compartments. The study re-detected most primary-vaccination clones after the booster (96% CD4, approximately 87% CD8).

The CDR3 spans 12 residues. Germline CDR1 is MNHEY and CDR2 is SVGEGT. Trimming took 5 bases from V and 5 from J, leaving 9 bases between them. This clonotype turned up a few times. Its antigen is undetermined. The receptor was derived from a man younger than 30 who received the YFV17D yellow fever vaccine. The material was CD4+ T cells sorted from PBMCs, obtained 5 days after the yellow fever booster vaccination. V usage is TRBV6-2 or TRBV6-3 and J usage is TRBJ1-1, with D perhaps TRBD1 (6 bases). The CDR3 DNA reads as TGTGCCAGCAGTGCCACAGGGACTGAAGCTTTCTTT. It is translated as CASSATGTEAFF.